This T cell receptor (beta chain) came from a study of T cell changes during pregnancy in multiple sclerosis. Clones were read by immunoSEQ multiplex PCR, and TCRdb kept only the in-frame ones, dropping some. The sample lists over 3,500 clones, 80% to 90% occurring once. This clone was picked up a small number of times. The CDR3 is 13 amino acids. V lost 5 bases and J lost 8, with 13 bases in between. Germline loops: CDR1 LGHNA, CDR2 YSLEER. The sequencing here drew on CD8+ T cells from peripheral blood mononuclear cells, taken in the first trimester of pregnancy. The chain employs TRBV4-3 and TRBJ2-4; no clear D. This TCR derives from a female donor in good health, enrolled as a control in a pregnancy study. As DNA, the CDR3 is TGCGCCAGCAGCGGTGGCGAGGCGGACATTCAGTACTTC. Residues: CASSGGEADIQYF.